The 30 T cell receptor beta chains reported below all come from one sample, sequenced in a study of blood T cell repertoires in COVID-19. The data were produced by immunoSEQ multiplex PCR, yet TCRdb's version contains in-frame clones alone and is incomplete. The table records more than 200,000 clones, around 84% of them present only once. Sequencing used peripheral blood. The receptors originated from a woman aged 35 to 49 who had recovered from COVID-19.

The genes are TRBV6-2 or TRBV6-3 and TRBJ1-2, with D tentatively TRBD1 (5 bases). This CDR3 is 13 amino acids long. V lost 4 bases and J lost 4, with 10 bases in between. Germline CDR1 MNHEY, CDR2 SVGEGT. CDR3: CASSLGASYGYTF. CDR3 sequence (DNA): TGTGCCAGCAGTTTAGGGGCCAGCTATGGCTACACCTTC.

This sequence joins TRBV6-5 and TRBJ1-6; 7 bases map to TRBD1. Trimming removed 2 bases from V and 2 bases from J; junction bases left unmatched: 3. CDR3 length: 16 residues. Germline V gene sequence: CDR1 MNHEY, CDR2 SVGAGI. This CDR3 reads CASSYRDSPYNSPLHF. CDR3 DNA sequence: TGTGCCAGCAGTTACCGGGACAGCCCCTATAATTCACCCCTCCACTTT.

CDR3 amino acids: CATSDSQPSGGADTQYF. The CDR3 DNA is TGTGCCACCAGTGACAGCCAGCCTAGCGGGGGGGCAGATACGCAGTATTTT. The rearrangement links TRBV24-1 to TRBJ2-3; 12 nucleotides match TRBD2. The trim removed 4 bases at V and 4 bases at J, leaving 8 bases unmatched. This CDR3 is built from 17 residues. The V gene's germline CDR1 is KGHDR and CDR2 SFDVKD.

The chain links TRBV3-1 (or the pseudogene TRBV3-2) to TRBJ1-2; unclear D gene. The germline CDR1 and CDR2 sequences are LGHDT and YNNKEL (reference sequence). The CDR3 has 12 amino acids. Trimming took 7 bases from V and 7 from J, leaving 13 bases between them. The CDR3 sequence: CASTPTEGGYTF. For the CDR3, the DNA is TGTGCCAGCACCCCCACCGAGGGTGGCTACACCTTC.

This clone was detected only a few times. This chain uses TRBV5-1 with TRBJ1-2, with a possible D match to TRBD1 (5 bases). Trimming took 3 bases from V and 7 from J, leaving 19 bases between them. The CDR3 length is 15 residues. The V gene's germline CDR1 is SGHRS and CDR2 YFSETQ. The CDR3 DNA reads as TGCGCCAGCAGCTGGGGTGGCGCAGGGCTAGGTGGCTACACCTTC. Protein product: CASSWGGAGLGGYTF.

The rearrangement links TRBV7-2 to TRBJ2-3; 9 positions agree with TRBD2. There are 17 residues in the CDR3. Germline V gene data show CDR1 as SGHTA and CDR2 as FQGNSA. V lost 4 bases, J lost 2 bases, and 10 bases stayed unmatched. The CDR3 DNA follows: TGTGCCAGCAGCTCCACCCATAGCGGGGGCCTCACAGATACGCAGTATTTT. It translates to CASSSTHSGGLTDTQYF.

The V and J genes are TRBV19 and TRBJ2-2; 13 nucleotides line up with TRBD2. V was clipped by 6 bases and J by 6 bases; unmatched bases: 1. The CDR3 has 14 amino acids. From germline, CDR1 is LNHDA and CDR2 SQIVND (reference sequence). Here the CDR3 DNA reads TGTGCCAGTAGCGGACTAGCGGGGGCCGGGGAGCTGTTTTTT. Residues: CASSGLAGAGELFF. The variable domain in full, completed from reference TRBV19 and TRBJ2-2, reads DGGITQSPKYLFRKEGQNVTLSCEQNLNHDAMYWYRQDPGQGLRLIYYSQIVNDFQKGDIAEGYSVSREKKESFPLTVTSAQKNPTAFYLCASSGLAGAGELFFGEGSRLTVL.

The chain has TRBV18 and TRBJ2-3; no clear D. CDR1 is KGHSH and CDR2 is LQKENI in the germline V gene. V was pared by 3 bases and J by 2 bases, with 6 bases between. There are 13 residues in the CDR3. CDR3 DNA sequence: TGTGCCAGCTCACCTGAACTCACAGATACGCAGTATTTT. Protein sequence: CASSPELTDTQYF.

The chain has TRBV7-6 and TRBJ2-5, with D tentatively TRBD1 (6 bases). The CDR3 is 15 amino acids. Trimming left V 1 base short and J 2 bases short, with 11 bases between. The germline V gene has CDR1 SGHVS and CDR2 FNYEAQ. CDR3 residues: CASSLGGGNQETQYF. For the CDR3, the DNA is TGTGCCAGCAGCTTAGGAGGGGGAAATCAAGAGACCCAGTACTTC.

The V and J genes are TRBV5-4 and TRBJ2-3; weak D call: TRBD2 (7 bases). Trimming removed 0 bases at V and 5 bases at J, with 13 bases between. The CDR3 covers 15 residues. Germline V lookup: CDR1 SGHNT, CDR2 YYREEE (reference sequence). CDR3 in DNA: TGTGCCAGCAGCTTGGGGGGGCCGGGGGGAGATACGCAGTATTTT. It codes for CASSLGGPGGDTQYF.

The rearrangement links TRBV6-1 to TRBJ2-7; 7 positions agree with TRBD1. V shed 2 bases, J shed 0 bases, and the junction held 10 bases outside the gene matches. The CDR3 runs 17 residues. The V gene's germline CDR1 is MNHNS and CDR2 SASEGT. Here the CDR3 DNA reads TGTGCCAGCAGTGAATCTCGGGACAGCCGGAACTCCTACGAGCAGTACTTC. This gives the protein CASSESRDSRNSYEQYF.

The chain has TRBV14 and TRBJ2-5; TRBD1 might be the D (5 bases). V dropped 0 bases and J dropped 1 base, with 15 bases sitting between them. The germline CDR1 and CDR2 sequences are SGHDN and FVKESK. This CDR3 has 17 amino acids. CDR3 sequence reads: CASSQDWGRPAQETQYF. CDR3 nucleotides: TGTGCCAGCAGCCAAGATTGGGGCCGTCCCGCCCAAGAGACCCAGTACTTC. Combining the CDR3 with reference TRBV14 and TRBJ2-5 gives the whole variable domain EAGVTQFPSHSVIEKGQTVTLRCDPISGHDNLYWYRRVMGKEIKFLLHFVKESKQDESGMPNNRFLAERTGGTYSTLKVQPAELEDSGVYFCASSQDWGRPAQETQYFGPGTRLLVL.

Comments on this clone: Sequence at one end of the junction differs from germline and may be a read error. The V and J genes are TRBV7-7 and TRBJ2-5; TRBD1 aligns across 7 bases. The germline V gene has CDR1 SSHAT and CDR2 FNYEAQ (reference sequence). The CDR3 covers 14 residues. As DNA, the CDR3 is TGTGCTAGCAGCCAAGGGACAGACTGGGAGACCCAGTACTTC. The encoded protein is CASSQGTDWETQYF.

The chain combines TRBV10-3 with TRBJ2-1, with D perhaps TRBD2 (6 bases). The CDR3 extends over 16 amino acids. Germline assignment: CDR1 ENHRY and CDR2 SYGVKD. Deletions cut 7 bases from V and 0 bases from J, with 16 bases between. The CDR3 loop is CAITEDRGSSYNEQFF. The CDR3 coding sequence is TGTGCCATCACTGAAGATCGGGGGAGCTCCTACAATGAGCAGTTCTTC.

The V call is TRBV12-3 or TRBV12-4, the J call TRBJ1-3; tentative D call: TRBD1 (5 bases). V was pared by 3 bases and J by 4 bases, with 7 bases between. The CDR3 consists of 13 residues. CDR3 nucleotide sequence: TGTGCCAGCAGTTTCGGGGGGGGAAACACCATATATTTT. Protein sequence: CASSFGGGNTIYF.

The gene calls are TRBV10-3 and TRBJ2-3, with TRBD1 matching 7 bases. Germline CDR1 is ENHRY and CDR2 is SYGVKD. This CDR3 is built from 15 residues. Trimming cost V 10 bases and J 1 base; bases outside gene matches: 11. The CDR3 DNA reads TGTGCCAGCATGATGACAGGGTACGGCACAGATACGCAGTATTTT. It translates to CASMMTGYGTDTQYF.

The chain links TRBV7-2 to TRBJ2-7; 9 bases line up with TRBD2. This CDR3 is 16 amino acids long. The J segment lost 4 bases and the V segment lost 5 bases, leaving 12 bases of the junction unmatched. In germline, CDR1 is SGHTA, CDR2 FQGNSA. The CDR3 reads CASSRRHGTSPYEQYF. Here the CDR3 DNA reads TGTGCCAGCAGCCGGAGGCACGGGACTAGCCCTTACGAGCAGTACTTC.

The J gene is TRBJ1-3, the V gene TRBV12-5; no definite D call. Germline values: CDR1 LGHNT, CDR2 FRNRAP. Trimming removed 3 bases from V and 3 bases from J, with 3 bases in between. CDR3 length: 12 residues. Written as DNA, the CDR3 is TGTGCTAGTGGTTTCCTTGGAAACACCATATATTTT. Translating gives CASGFLGNTIYF.

This chain links TRBV6-1 with TRBJ1-2, with TRBD1 matching over 11 bases. V lost 3 bases and J lost 3; bases outside the gene matches: 3. The CDR3 sequence is 15 residues long. Germline CDR1 reads MNHNS; CDR2 reads SASEGT. The CDR3 protein is CASSEDRGLDYGYTF. The CDR3 DNA reads as TGTGCCAGCAGTGAGGACAGGGGGCTTGACTATGGCTACACCTTC.

V usage is TRBV7-9 and J usage is TRBJ1-6; 9 nucleotides agree with TRBD1. This CDR3 has 15 residues. V shed 1 base and J 11 bases; nucleotides not matched to a gene: 6. Germline values: CDR1 SEHNR, CDR2 FQNEAQ (reference sequence). The CDR3 spells CASSLGQGGDPPLHF. In nucleotides, the CDR3 is TGTGCCAGCAGCTTAGGACAGGGGGGTGATCCACCCCTCCACTTT.

V usage is TRBV6-2 or TRBV6-3 and J usage is TRBJ1-1; tentative D call: TRBD1 (6 bases). V shed 5 bases and J shed 3 bases, with 7 bases lying between them. From germline, CDR1 is MNHEY and CDR2 SVGEGT. This CDR3 is built from 12 residues. CDR3 loop: CASSTGYTEAFF. The CDR3, as DNA: TGTGCCAGCAGTACAGGGTACACTGAAGCTTTCTTT.

The chain carries TRBV18 and TRBJ2-3; 8 bases are shared with TRBD1. The CDR3 has 15 amino acids. In germline, CDR1 is KGHSH, CDR2 LQKENI. J was trimmed by 4 bases and V by 2 bases; bases with no gene match: 5. Written as DNA, the CDR3 is TGTGCCAGCTCACCATCTTCAGGGGGCCCAGATACGCAGTATTTT. This codes for CASSPSSGGPDTQYF.

The chain has TRBV28 and TRBJ1-5; 8 bases agree with TRBD1. The CDR3 runs 17 residues. CDR1 and CDR2 from the germline V gene are MDHEN and SYDVKM. Trimming took 4 bases from V and 5 from J; bases not matched to a gene: 13. CDR3 residues: CASSSPLQGGVDQPQHF. Here the CDR3 DNA reads TGTGCCAGCAGTTCGCCTCTACAGGGGGGGGTGGATCAGCCCCAGCATTTT.

The V call is TRBV7-9, the J call TRBJ2-3; the D gene is possibly TRBD1 (6 bases). Germline V gene data show CDR1 as SEHNR and CDR2 as FQNEAQ (reference sequence). CDR3 length: 19 residues. Between the trimmed V and J ends, which lost 5 bases and 4 bases, there was a span of 28 bases. Written as DNA, the CDR3 is TGTGCCAGCAGCAACGACATGTCCGAGCAGGGGACGAAGTCAGATACGCAGTATTTT. Its translation: CASSNDMSEQGTKSDTQYF. The full variable domain, in which reference TRBV7-9 and TRBJ2-3 provide the parts outside the CDR3, is DTGVSQNPRHKITKRGQNVTFRCDPISEHNRLYWYRQTLGQGPEFLTYFQNEAQLEKSRLLSDRFSAERPKGSFSTLEIQRTEQGDSAMYLCASSNDMSEQGTKSDTQYFGPGTRLTVL.

V gene TRBV4-2 combines with J gene TRBJ2-7; 8 bases agree with TRBD2. Unmatched junction bases numbered 5, after V lost 1 base and J lost 0 bases. CDR1 LGHNA and CDR2 YNFKEQ come from the germline V gene. This CDR3 has 16 residues. CDR3: CASSQGHGGASYEQYF. DNA of the CDR3: TGTGCCAGCAGCCAAGGGCACGGGGGGGCCTCCTACGAGCAGTACTTC.

The gene calls are TRBV5-1 and TRBJ1-1, with TRBD1 as a possible D gene (5 bases). The ends were cut back, 0 bases at V and 3 bases at J, with 9 bases in the middle. The CDR3 consists of 14 residues. Germline CDR1 reads SGHRS; CDR2 reads YFSETQ. CDR3 sequence: CASSLVGEDTEAFF. CDR3 nucleotide sequence: TGCGCCAGCAGCTTGGTGGGGGAGGACACTGAAGCTTTCTTT. The entire variable domain, with the rest obtained from reference TRBV5-1 and TRBJ1-1, is as follows: KAGVTQTPRYLIKTRGQQVTLSCSPISGHRSVSWYQQTPGQGLQFLFEYFSETQRNKGNFPGRFSGRQFSNSRSEMNVSTLELGDSALYLCASSLVGEDTEAFFGQGTRLTVV.

This clone came up a few times. This chain links TRBV3-1 (or the pseudogene TRBV3-2) with TRBJ1-5; D unclear. This CDR3 is built from 13 residues. CDR1 is LGHDT and CDR2 is YNNKEL in the germline V gene (reference sequence). Trimming cost V 2 bases and J 2 bases, with 4 bases left between them. In DNA, the CDR3 is TGTGCCAGCAGCCAATTAGGCAATCAGCCCCAGCATTTT. Encoded protein: CASSQLGNQPQHF.

The V call is TRBV5-1, the J call TRBJ2-3; TRBD2 matches at 14 bases. Looked up from germline, CDR1 is SGHRS and CDR2 is YFSETQ. The CDR3 has 17 residues. J was trimmed by 2 bases and V by 4 bases; bases with no gene match: 6. The CDR3 region is CASSEGLAGAPTDTQYF. Written as DNA, the CDR3 is TGCGCCAGCAGCGAGGGACTAGCGGGGGCCCCCACAGATACGCAGTATTTT.

CDR3 nucleotides: TGTGCCAGCAGTGGTTCTTTCGCGGGGGCGCGAACTGAAGCTTTCTTT. Translation: CASSGSFAGARTEAFF. The rearrangement uses TRBV7-8 and TRBJ1-1, with a weak D call TRBD1 (6 bases). This CDR3 contains 16 residues. Germline V lookup: CDR1 SGHVS, CDR2 FQNEAQ. V lost 6 bases and J 5 bases, leaving 22 bases between the germline ends.

The table lists this clone with a few counts. The gene calls are TRBV6-6 and TRBJ1-2; D might be TRBD1 (6 bases). The germline CDR1 and CDR2 sequences are MNHNY and SVGAGI (reference sequence). Trimming left V 7 bases short and J 7 bases short, with 19 bases between. This CDR3 is 14 amino acids long. CDR3 in DNA: TGTGCCAGCACCATCGGACAGACGCTACTTGGCTACACCTTC. This codes for CASTIGQTLLGYTF.